A single sample is the source of the 23 T cell receptor beta chains below, sequenced in a study of T cell changes during pregnancy in multiple sclerosis (dated by TCRdb to between 2017 and 2020). The receptor library was made with the immunoSEQ multiplex PCR assay. TCRdb re-hosts the immuneACCESS table, in-frame sequences only. Its copies lack some clones; in the studies checked, an unresolved V gene accounts for under half of them, and the cause for the rest is not known. The sample table shows about 84,000 clones, and approximately 95% are seen once. Of the sample, around 0.97% is held by the ten largest clones. The material sequenced was peripheral blood, taken in the second trimester of pregnancy. The receptors here all came from a female donor in good health, enrolled as a control in a pregnancy study.

This chain uses TRBV28 with TRBJ1-1; no clear D gene. V was trimmed by 3 bases and J by 4 bases, leaving 18 bases between them. CDR1 MDHEN and CDR2 SYDVKM come from the germline V gene. The CDR3 has 16 residues. CDR3 in amino acids: CASSFFSRAAGTEAFF. The DNA of the CDR3 is TGTGCCAGCAGTTTCTTCTCGAGGGCAGCTGGCACTGAAGCTTTCTTT. The complete variable domain, with remaining parts taken from reference TRBV28 and TRBJ1-1, reads DVKVTQSSRYLVKRTGEKVFLECVQDMDHENMFWYRQDPGLGLRLIYFSYDVKMKEKGDIPEGYSVSREKKERFSLILESASTNQTSMYLCASSFFSRAAGTEAFFGQGTRLTVV.

V is TRBV7-8 and J is TRBJ1-5; tentatively, D is TRBD1 (5 bases). Germline V gene sequence: CDR1 SGHVS, CDR2 FQNEAQ. V lost 5 bases, J lost 5 bases, and 25 bases lay in between. The CDR3 is 18 amino acids. The CDR3 DNA follows: TGTGCCAGCAGCCCTGGGGGGGGGTCTGCCTTGGTCCATCAGCCCCAGCATTTT. It encodes CASSPGGGSALVHQPQHF.

The DNA of the CDR3 is TGCGCCAGCAGCAGCACAGGGGTGGTCACTGAAGCTTTCTTT. Amino acid sequence: CASSSTGVVTEAFF. This chain links TRBV5-1 with TRBJ1-1; the match to TRBD1 covers 7 bases. With V trimmed by 4 bases and J by 4 bases, 7 bases remained unmatched. The CDR3 extends over 14 amino acids. Germline assignment: CDR1 SGHRS and CDR2 YFSETQ.

The genes are TRBV2 and TRBJ1-5, with 8 bases fitting TRBD1. The CDR3 is 13 residues long. Losses at the gene ends were 7 bases for V and 4 bases for J; bases not matched to a gene: 3. Germline V lookup: CDR1 SNHLY, CDR2 FYNNEI. For the CDR3, the DNA is TGTGCCAGCAAGGGACAGGCAAATCAGCCCCAGCATTTT. Residues: CASKGQANQPQHF.

This chain uses TRBV7-2 with TRBJ2-2; no clear D. Trimming took off 2 bases at V and 4 bases at J, with 14 bases between the two ends. The CDR3 loop spans 16 amino acids. Germline loops: CDR1 SGHTA, CDR2 FQGNSA. The CDR3 loop is CASSLTRGWFTGELFF. Here the CDR3 DNA reads TGTGCCAGCAGCTTAACCAGAGGTTGGTTCACCGGGGAGCTGTTTTTT.

The J gene is TRBJ2-5, the V gene TRBV5-4, with D tentatively TRBD2 (6 bases). The CDR3 spans 14 residues. Per the germline V gene, CDR1 is SGHNT and CDR2 is YYREEE (reference sequence). Trimming removed 7 bases at V and 1 base at J, with 14 bases between. CDR3 sequence reads: CASGNQGLQETQYF. The CDR3 DNA sequence: TGTGCCAGCGGCAACCAGGGACTCCAAGAGACCCAGTACTTC.

The chain joins TRBV6-6 to TRBJ2-7, with D perhaps TRBD1 (6 bases). CDR3 size: 15 residues. The V gene lost 10 bases and the J gene lost 0 bases, with 19 bases spanning the gap. CDR1 MNHNY and CDR2 SVGAGI come from the germline V gene (reference sequence). The CDR3 bases are TGTGCCACCCTGGGGGCGTTCCGTCTCTCCTACGAGCAGTACTTC. It yields the protein CATLGAFRLSYEQYF.

The chain combines TRBV6-4 with TRBJ2-1; 8 nucleotides line up with TRBD2. Germline CDR1 and CDR2: MRHNA and SNTAGT. The CDR3 has 18 amino acids. Unmatched junction bases numbered 11, after V lost 4 bases and J lost 0 bases. The CDR3: CASSVETSALSSYNEQFF. The CDR3 nucleotides are TGTGCCAGCAGTGTAGAGACTAGCGCCCTCAGCTCCTACAATGAGCAGTTCTTC.

CDR3 in DNA: TGTGCCAGCAGCCGCGGGGTCACTGAAGCTTTCTTT. This translates into CASSRGVTEAFF. V usage is TRBV7-9 and J usage is TRBJ1-1; D is ambiguous. V was shortened by 5 bases and J by 4 bases, with 8 bases between the two germline ends. The CDR3 runs to 12 residues. The germline V gene has CDR1 SEHNR and CDR2 FQNEAQ (reference sequence). Supplemented by reference TRBV7-9 and TRBJ1-1, the full variable domain reads DTGVSQNPRHKITKRGQNVTFRCDPISEHNRLYWYRQTLGQGPEFLTYFQNEAQLEKSRLLSDRFSAERPKGSFSTLEIQRTEQGDSAMYLCASSRGVTEAFFGQGTRLTVV.

V is TRBV27 and J is TRBJ2-1, with 11 bases aligning to TRBD1. The V gene end was trimmed by 6 bases and the J gene end by 4 bases; junction bases not matched to a gene: 8. Per germline, CDR1 MNHEY and CDR2 SMNVEV (reference sequence). The CDR3 has 16 amino acids. The CDR3 sequence: CASRLSGTGGYNEQFF. CDR3 nucleotides: TGTGCCAGCAGACTGTCCGGGACAGGGGGTTACAATGAGCAGTTCTTC.

V usage is TRBV5-1 and J usage is TRBJ2-7; 8 bases agree with TRBD1. CDR1 and CDR2 (germline): SGHRS, YFSETQ. V trimming: 4 bases; J trimming: 6 bases; junction bases outside the gene matches: 6. This CDR3 comprises 13 residues. CDR3: CASSQDRVSEQYF. The CDR3 nucleotides are TGCGCCAGCAGCCAGGACAGGGTGAGCGAGCAGTACTTC.

V gene TRBV6-1 combines with J gene TRBJ2-2, with a weak D call TRBD2 (6 bases). CDR3 length: 14 residues. V was cut by 8 bases and J by 5 bases, with 15 bases left in between. Germline V gene lookup returns CDR1 MNHNS and CDR2 SASEGT. This CDR3 is CASAPGEDTGELFF. CDR3 nucleotide sequence: TGTGCCAGCGCCCCTGGGGAGGATACCGGGGAGCTGTTTTTT.

The V call is TRBV15, the J call TRBJ2-3; a possible D gene is TRBD2 (6 bases). CDR3 size: 14 residues. Trimming cost V 2 bases and J 2 bases, with 8 bases left between them. Per the germline V gene, CDR1 is LNHNV and CDR2 is YYDKDF (reference sequence). The CDR3 here is CATSRPGDTDTQYF. CDR3 DNA sequence: TGTGCCACCAGCAGACCGGGAGACACAGATACGCAGTATTTT.

This rearrangement joins TRBV6-5 to TRBJ2-7, with D tentatively TRBD1 (6 bases). Between the trimmed V and J ends, which lost 5 bases and 1 base, there was a span of 12 bases. This CDR3 contains 14 residues. CDR1 and CDR2 from the germline V gene are MNHEY and SVGAGI. CDR3 loop: CASSPRTASYEQYF. CDR3 DNA sequence: TGTGCCAGCAGTCCCAGGACAGCTTCCTACGAGCAGTACTTC.

The V call is TRBV5-1, the J call TRBJ2-7; weak D call: TRBD2 (5 bases). Trimming stripped 6 bases from V and 4 bases from J, with 17 bases between. Per germline, CDR1 SGHRS and CDR2 YFSETQ. The CDR3 is 14 residues long. The CDR3 nucleotides are TGCGCCAGCACCAGGACGGACTGGAGGTACGAGCAGTACTTC. This sequence encodes CASTRTDWRYEQYF.

The chain uses TRBV4-2 and TRBJ2-1; 9 bases are a match to TRBD2. The CDR3 sequence is 16 residues long. With 0 bases clipped from V and 7 bases from J, the junction kept 7 bases outside the gene matches. Germline CDR1 is LGHNA and CDR2 is YNFKEQ. The CDR3 DNA is TGTGCCAGCAGCCAAGAGAGCCTAGCGGGGAGGAATGAGCAGTTCTTC. It is translated as CASSQESLAGRNEQFF.

The rearrangement links TRBV5-6 to TRBJ2-7; tentative D call: TRBD1 (6 bases). CDR3 size: 16 residues. Between the trimmed V and J ends, which lost 4 bases and 0 bases, there was a span of 17 bases. Looked up from germline, CDR1 is SGHDT and CDR2 is YYEEEE. The CDR3 reads CASSPGVGARSYEQYF. In nucleotides, the CDR3 is TGTGCCAGCAGCCCAGGGGTGGGGGCCCGCTCCTACGAGCAGTACTTC.

The chain joins TRBV5-1 to TRBJ2-1; possible D gene TRBD2, 6 bases. The CDR3 has 16 residues. Trimming removed 4 bases from V and 0 bases from J, with 14 bases in between. Per the germline V gene, CDR1 is SGHRS and CDR2 is YFSETQ. This chain's CDR3 is CASSGLAASSYNEQFF. The CDR3 DNA sequence: TGCGCCAGCAGCGGATTAGCGGCTAGCTCCTACAATGAGCAGTTCTTC.

This rearrangement joins TRBV9 to TRBJ2-7; tentatively, D is TRBD2 (6 bases). V dropped 4 bases and J dropped 6 bases, with 17 bases sitting between them. The germline CDR1 and CDR2 sequences are SGDLS and YYNGEE. There are 14 residues in the CDR3. The chain's CDR3 is CASSTGTPVREQYF. CDR3 coding DNA: TGTGCCAGCAGCACCGGGACTCCCGTTCGCGAGCAGTACTTC.

The J gene is TRBJ2-5, the V gene TRBV2, with D possibly matching TRBD2 (6 bases). The CDR3 consists of 12 residues. V lost 7 bases and J lost 3, with 9 bases in between. Germline V gene data show CDR1 as SNHLY and CDR2 as FYNNEI. The CDR3 DNA sequence: TGTGCCAGCAATTTAGCGGAAGAGACCCAGTACTTC. As protein: CASNLAEETQYF.

The CDR3 loop reads CASSQDFMGLAGEGPTGELFF. CDR3 DNA sequence: TGCGCCAGCAGCCAAGATTTTATGGGACTAGCGGGAGAGGGGCCGACCGGGGAGCTGTTTTTT. The chain links TRBV4-1 to TRBJ2-2; 14 positions match TRBD2. J was trimmed by 5 bases and V by 0 bases; bases with no gene match: 14. CDR1 and CDR2 (germline): MGHRA, YSYEKL. The CDR3 runs 21 residues.

The chain uses TRBV15 and TRBJ2-7; TRBD2 aligns across 9 bases. Looked up from germline, CDR1 is LNHNV and CDR2 is YYDKDF (reference sequence). The CDR3 consists of 18 residues. V was pared by 5 bases and J by 0 bases, with 14 bases of the junction left unmatched. CDR3 protein: CATSEGFSTSGYSYEQYF. CDR3 bases: TGTGCCACCAGCGAGGGATTCTCGACTAGCGGTTACTCCTACGAGCAGTACTTC.

The chain is built from TRBV2 and TRBJ2-7, with 9 bases aligning to TRBD1. The junction had 6 bases not matched to a gene; V was cut back by 3 bases and J by 3 bases. The CDR3 is 15 amino acids. Germline V gene sequence: CDR1 SNHLY, CDR2 FYNNEI. The CDR3 spells CASSEGDRAGYEQYF. The CDR3 DNA reads TGTGCCAGCAGTGAGGGGGACAGGGCTGGCTACGAGCAGTACTTC.